One T cell receptor (beta chain) is described in this entry. These data are taken from a study of blood T cell repertoires in COVID-19. On the study more broadly: Samples taken during acute and convalescent COVID-19 were collected in the United States, Italy and Spain. Nucleic acid was either cDNA or gDNA, and it came from T cells, B-cell-depleted T cells, or PBMCs.

Per the germline V gene, CDR1 is MGHRA and CDR2 is YSYEKL. V shed 5 bases and J 8 bases; nucleotides not matched to a gene: 8. The CDR3 has 14 amino acids. Followed over time, Seattle patients had been enrolled while infection was active. Per the study methods: Amplification with reference gene primers provided the estimates of nucleated cell counts. Some clones are missing from TCRdb's copy, which holds only in-frame ones; the method was immunoSEQ multiplex PCR. V and J calls and clone size come straight from that table; D and trimming were deduced from the DNA. The data hold around 280,000 clones, with about nine tenths observed a single time.

Sequencing used peripheral blood. The chain recombines TRBV4-1 with TRBJ1-4, with TRBD1 identical over 7 bases. The clonotype originates from a woman in her twenties or thirties with COVID-19, enrolled during active disease. The CDR3 here is CASSKGQIREKLFF. DNA for the CDR3: TGCGCCAGCAGCAAGGGACAGATAAGAGAAAAACTGTTTTTT.